This T cell receptor beta chain was captured in a study of metastatic and nonmetastatic thyroid tumors. The overall study: Repertoire data that came from the blood and tumor or nodule tissue of malignant and benign thyroid patients were compared. Points from the study as a whole: Benign nodules were reported to have significantly lower TCR beta diversity than malignant thyroid tumors, in blood and tumor.

Authors' methods: A classifier for distant metastasis in papillary thyroid cancer was constructed using CDR3 differences observed across clinicopathological groups. MiXCR was used by TCRdb to re-call the PCR reads. For this entry, the V and J calls and clone size follow TCRdb and not the study's own pipeline. This sample has fewer than 35,000 clones, with about 25% found just once. The table lists this clone with many counts. Its antigen is unknown. No treatment of any kind had been given to any patient before thyroid surgery. Germline CDR1 is DFQATT and CDR2 is SNEGSKA (reference sequence). The CDR3 totals 16 residues. Germline trimming cut 6 bases from V and 8 bases from J; bases unmatched to any gene: 17.

The clonotype was recovered from a female donor with papillary thyroid cancer or a benign thyroid nodule (not recorded which). Some clones in this sample may be carry-over from other donors' samples. What was sequenced was blood. The rearrangement uses TRBV20-1 and TRBJ2-1, with 9 bases matching TRBD2. The DNA for the CDR3 is TGCAGTGCACCCGGTTCCGCGGGAGGGCAGTGGGATGAGCAGTTCTTC. Its protein is CSAPGSAGGQWDEQFF.